These T cell receptor beta chains were read from a single sample in a study of blood T cell repertoires in COVID-19. Libraries were prepared by immunoSEQ multiplex PCR; TCRdb keeps only in-frame clonotypes and omits some of them. The sample contains roughly 150,000 clones, more than 65% of which appear only once. Sample: peripheral blood. The receptor set was obtained from a human donor in a cohort sampled during active COVID-19. Each CDR3 is given with its conserved first and last residue.

TRBV20-1	CSASVGGGYTF
TRBV7-2	CASSPTNSFLRYGYTF
TRBV20-1	CSASMDYYNEQFF
TRBV12-5	CASGLVDKAGAQETQYF
TRBV6-5	CASSRQVTYGYTF
TRBV7-2	CASSLEGARWETQYF
TRBV12-5	CASGLWDSRARGYTF
TRBV7-2	CASRRTATGELFF
TRBV12-3/TRBV12-4	CASSRTDTEAFF
TRBV7-9	CASSHSGGTDTQYF
TRBV5-4	CASSLGGSGGFNEQFF
TRBV12-3/TRBV12-4	CASSFRAEAFF
TRBV3-1/TRBV3-2	CASSPGGGPEAFF
TRBV5-1	CASSLAKAQGATDTQYF
TRBV7-6	CASSFTQGGNEKLFF
TRBV4-2	CASSQLGSYNEQFF
TRBV5-1	CASGQGGYGYTF
TRBV12-3/TRBV12-4	CASSFGGRAYF
TRBV4-1	CASSQSGGGAEETQYF
TRBV19	CASRGWQGDQPQHF
TRBV19	CASSMAGFGSGANVLTF